Shown below are 15 T cell receptor beta chains from a single sample sequenced in a study of blood T cell repertoires in COVID-19. Measured with immunoSEQ multiplex PCR; TCRdb has only the in-frame clones, and not every one. The repertoire has a few hundred thousand clones, approximately 88% of them found once; the top ten carry 0.95% to 1.5%. The source material was peripheral blood. These receptors originate from a man aged 40-49 years with acute or convalescent COVID-19.

V gene TRBV6-1 combines with J gene TRBJ2-5; D is ambiguous. This CDR3 has 14 amino acids. The V end was cut by 1 base, the J end by 5 bases, with 11 bases between. Germline V CDR1 and CDR2: MNHNS, SASEGT. The CDR3 region is CASSEVNVGETQYF. DNA for the CDR3: TGTGCCAGCAGTGAAGTAAATGTCGGGGAGACCCAGTACTTC.

The chain couples TRBV6-1 to TRBJ2-7, with D maybe TRBD1 (5 bases). CDR1 and CDR2 from the germline V gene are MNHNS and SASEGT. V lost 3 bases and J lost 4, with 10 bases in between. The CDR3 loop spans 13 amino acids. CDR3 sequence (DNA): TGTGCCAGCAGTGACAGGGTGCGGTACGAGCAGTACTTC. Its translation is CASSDRVRYEQYF.

The chain links TRBV19 to TRBJ1-1; TRBD1 is a possible D gene (5 bases). Trimming left V 3 bases short and J 4 bases short, with 9 bases between. The CDR3 length is 13 residues. CDR1 and CDR2 (germline): LNHDA, SQIVND (reference sequence). The CDR3 DNA is TGTGCCAGTAGTATCAGGGTAGGCACTGAAGCTTTCTTT. Protein product: CASSIRVGTEAFF.

V and J are TRBV20-1 and TRBJ1-2, with TRBD1 as a possible D gene (6 bases). This CDR3 has 14 amino acids. Deletions cut 3 bases from V and 4 bases from J, with 15 bases between. CDR1 and CDR2 from the germline V gene are DFQATT and SNEGSKA (reference sequence). In DNA form, the CDR3 reads TGCAGTGCTAGTTCCGGAGGACAGCCCTATGGCTACACCTTC. It translates to CSASSGGQPYGYTF.

The genes are TRBV15 and TRBJ1-5; D gene uncertain. CDR1 and CDR2 (germline): LNHNV, YYDKDF (reference sequence). The CDR3 consists of 15 residues. V was clipped by 0 bases and J by 3 bases, with 9 bases between them. The CDR3 loop is CATSRDPRPNQPQHF. CDR3 bases: TGTGCCACCAGCAGAGATCCCAGGCCCAATCAGCCCCAGCATTTT.

CDR3 residues: CASSPTIGTSGTDTQYF. As DNA, the CDR3 is TGTGCCAGCAGCCCGACGATCGGGACTAGCGGCACAGATACGCAGTATTTT. The J gene is TRBJ2-3, the V gene TRBV9; 10 bases are shared with TRBD2. The ends lost 4 bases at V and 1 base at J; junction bases unmatched: 9. The CDR3 covers 17 residues. CDR1 SGDLS and CDR2 YYNGEE come from the germline V gene. Complete variable domain (other parts from reference TRBV9 and TRBJ2-3): DSGVTQTPKHLITATGQRVTLRCSPRSGDLSVYWYQQSLDQGLQFLIQYYNGEERAKGNILERFSAQQFPDLHSELNLSSLELGDSALYFCASSPTIGTSGTDTQYFGPGTRLTVL.

V is TRBV5-4 and J is TRBJ1-2, with a weak D call TRBD1 (6 bases). V lost 2 bases to trimming and J lost 2 bases, with 13 bases between them. The CDR3 covers 15 residues. The V gene's germline CDR1 is SGHNT and CDR2 YYREEE (reference sequence). CDR3 region: CASSLQGDYNYGYTF. Written as DNA, the CDR3 is TGTGCCAGCAGCTTACAGGGAGATTACAACTATGGCTACACCTTC.

This clone was detected once. This chain uses TRBV24-1 with TRBJ2-2; possible D gene TRBD2, 5 bases. V was trimmed by 3 bases and J by 6 bases, leaving 13 bases between them. The CDR3 extends over 15 amino acids. The germline gives CDR1 KGHDR, CDR2 SFDVKD. DNA for the CDR3: TGTGCCACCAGTGATCCCACTAGTTCGGCCGGGGAGCTGTTTTTT. This encodes CATSDPTSSAGELFF.

Only one count was recorded for this clone. The CDR3 sequence is CASSQTDRATEAFF. The CDR3, as DNA: TGTGCCAGCAGCCAAACCGACAGGGCCACTGAAGCTTTCTTT. The chain couples TRBV14 to TRBJ1-1; 7 bases are a match to TRBD1. CDR3 length: 14 residues. Germline values: CDR1 SGHDN, CDR2 FVKESK. The ends lost 2 bases at V and 4 bases at J; junction bases unmatched: 4.

A note on this clone: The DNA is left out, because the CDR3 cannot be placed on it with certainty; the CDR3 is given as TCRdb lists it. This sequence joins TRBV1 and TRBJ2-1; no check of the table's D call, TRBD2, against the DNA was made. TRBV1 is annotated as a pseudogene. The length of the CDR3 is 18 amino acids, counting both ends. CDR3 residues: CTSSRLTVAGGAYNEQFF.

The chain links TRBV28 to TRBJ1-3; D ambiguous. CDR1 is MDHEN and CDR2 is SYDVKM in the germline V gene. The CDR3 loop spans 12 amino acids. The V end was cut by 6 bases, the J end by 8 bases, with 11 bases between. The DNA of the CDR3 is TGTGCCAGCAGAGGCACACGGGACACCATATATTTT. It codes for CASRGTRDTIYF.

This rearrangement joins TRBV29-1 to TRBJ2-3, with 7 positions matching TRBD1. The CDR3 spans 14 residues. With 3 bases clipped from V and 4 bases from J, the junction kept 7 bases outside the gene matches. CDR1 and CDR2 (germline): SQVTM, ANQGSEA. The CDR3 loop reads CSVETGWSSDTQYF. CDR3 nucleotides: TGCAGCGTTGAGACAGGGTGGAGCTCAGATACGCAGTATTTT.

V gene TRBV7-2 combines with J gene TRBJ1-5, with 9 bases fitting TRBD1. The CDR3 runs 15 residues. V dropped 5 bases and J dropped 7; count of bases not matched to a gene: 9. Germline CDR1 and CDR2: SGHTA and FQGNSA. CDR3 sequence: CASSPGGQGWQPQHF. The DNA for the CDR3 is TGTGCCAGCAGCCCAGGGGGACAGGGTTGGCAGCCCCAGCATTTT.

This clone came up many times. The chain uses TRBV14 and TRBJ2-3; 10 bases match TRBD1. After removal of 3 bases from V and 6 bases from J, the junction contained 12 bases not matched to a gene. The CDR3 runs to 17 residues. Germline assignment: CDR1 SGHDN and CDR2 FVKESK. The CDR3 DNA reads as TGTGCCAGCAGCCAGCTTGGGGGGACAGGGGTTCCGGATACGCAGTATTTT. Translating it yields CASSQLGGTGVPDTQYF.

The J gene is TRBJ2-3, the V gene TRBV5-1; 9 bases align to TRBD1. This CDR3 region has 15 residues. The germline V gene has CDR1 SGHRS and CDR2 YFSETQ. V lost 4 bases, J lost 3 bases, and 6 bases stayed unmatched. CDR3 sequence (DNA): TGCGCCAGCAGCGGACAGGGGAGGGGAACAGATACGCAGTATTTT. It specifies CASSGQGRGTDTQYF.